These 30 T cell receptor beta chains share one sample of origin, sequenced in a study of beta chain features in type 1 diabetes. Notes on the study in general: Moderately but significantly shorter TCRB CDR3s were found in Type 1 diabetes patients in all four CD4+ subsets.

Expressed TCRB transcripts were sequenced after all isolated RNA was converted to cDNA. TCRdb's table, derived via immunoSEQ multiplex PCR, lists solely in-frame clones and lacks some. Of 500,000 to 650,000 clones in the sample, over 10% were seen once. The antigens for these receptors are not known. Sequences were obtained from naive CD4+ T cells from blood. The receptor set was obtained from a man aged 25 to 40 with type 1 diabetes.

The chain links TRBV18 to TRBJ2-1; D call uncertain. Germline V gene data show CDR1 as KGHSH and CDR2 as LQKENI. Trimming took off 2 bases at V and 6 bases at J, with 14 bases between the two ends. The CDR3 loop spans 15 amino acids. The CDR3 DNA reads TGTGCCAGCTCACCAAATGCCCGGTCGACCAATGAGCAGTTCTTC. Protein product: CASSPNARSTNEQFF.

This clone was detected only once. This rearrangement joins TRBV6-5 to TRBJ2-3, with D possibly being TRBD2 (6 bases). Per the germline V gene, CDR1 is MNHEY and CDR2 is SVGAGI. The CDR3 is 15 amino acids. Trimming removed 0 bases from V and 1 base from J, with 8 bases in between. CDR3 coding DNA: TGTGCCAGCAGTTACTCGTGGGGGGGCACAGATACGCAGTATTTT. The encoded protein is CASSYSWGGTDTQYF.

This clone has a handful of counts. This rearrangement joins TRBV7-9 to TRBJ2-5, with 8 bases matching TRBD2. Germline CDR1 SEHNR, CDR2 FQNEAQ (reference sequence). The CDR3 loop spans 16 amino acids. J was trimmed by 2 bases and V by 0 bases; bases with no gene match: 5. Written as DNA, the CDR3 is TGTGCCAGCAGCTTAGCTTCAGCGGGGGCACAAGAGACCCAGTACTTC. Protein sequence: CASSLASAGAQETQYF.

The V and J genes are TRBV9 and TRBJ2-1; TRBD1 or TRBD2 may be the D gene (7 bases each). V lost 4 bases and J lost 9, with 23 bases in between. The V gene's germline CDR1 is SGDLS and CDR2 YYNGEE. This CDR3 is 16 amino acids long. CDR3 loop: CASSPNGAGGVGEQFF. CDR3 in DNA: TGTGCCAGCAGCCCGAATGGGGCAGGGGGGGTCGGTGAGCAGTTCTTC.

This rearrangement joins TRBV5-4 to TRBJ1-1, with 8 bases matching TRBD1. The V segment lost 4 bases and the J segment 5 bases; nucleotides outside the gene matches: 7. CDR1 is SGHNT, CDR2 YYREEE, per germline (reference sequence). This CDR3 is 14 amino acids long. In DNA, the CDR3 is TGTGCCAGCAGCCCAAGGACAGGGCAAACTGAAGCTTTCTTT. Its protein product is CASSPRTGQTEAFF.

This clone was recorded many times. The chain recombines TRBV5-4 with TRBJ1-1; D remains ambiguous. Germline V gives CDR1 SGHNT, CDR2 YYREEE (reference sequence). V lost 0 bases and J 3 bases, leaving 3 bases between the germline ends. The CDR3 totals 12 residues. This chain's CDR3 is CASSLGDTEAFF. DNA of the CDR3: TGTGCCAGCAGCTTGGGAGACACTGAAGCTTTCTTT.

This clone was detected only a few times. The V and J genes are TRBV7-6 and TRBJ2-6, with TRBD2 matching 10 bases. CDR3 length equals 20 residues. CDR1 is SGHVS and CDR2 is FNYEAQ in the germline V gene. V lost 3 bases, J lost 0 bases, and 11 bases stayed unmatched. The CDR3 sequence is CASSFGLAGAEYSGANVLTF. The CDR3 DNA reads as TGTGCCAGCAGCTTCGGTCTAGCGGGGGCCGAATACTCTGGGGCCAACGTCCTGACTTTC.

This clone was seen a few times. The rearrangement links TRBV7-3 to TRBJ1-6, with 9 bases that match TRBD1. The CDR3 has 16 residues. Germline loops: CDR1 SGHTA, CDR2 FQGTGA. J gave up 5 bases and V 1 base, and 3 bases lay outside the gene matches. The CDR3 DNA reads TGTGCCAGCAGCTTAATGGGACAGGGAAATAATTCACCCCTCCACTTT. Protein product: CASSLMGQGNNSPLHF.

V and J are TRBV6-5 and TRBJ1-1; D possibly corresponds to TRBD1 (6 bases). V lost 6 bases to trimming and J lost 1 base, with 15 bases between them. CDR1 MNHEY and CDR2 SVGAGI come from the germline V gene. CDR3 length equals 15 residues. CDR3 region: CASSLQGIQNTEAFF. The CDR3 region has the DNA TGTGCCAGCAGCCTACAGGGTATCCAGAACACTGAAGCTTTCTTT.

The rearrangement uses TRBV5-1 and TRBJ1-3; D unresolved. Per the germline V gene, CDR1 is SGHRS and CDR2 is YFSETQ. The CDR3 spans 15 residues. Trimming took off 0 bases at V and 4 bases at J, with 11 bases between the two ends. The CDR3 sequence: CASSLASAEGNTIYF. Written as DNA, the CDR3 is TGCGCCAGCAGCTTGGCCTCGGCGGAGGGAAACACCATATATTTT.

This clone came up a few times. CDR3 sequence reads: CASSPTVAGETQYF. Written as DNA, the CDR3 is TGCGCCAGCAGCCCGACTGTAGCGGGGGAGACCCAGTACTTC. The chain has TRBV5-1 and TRBJ2-5; 8 nucleotides agree with TRBD2. The trim removed 4 bases at V and 5 bases at J, leaving 7 bases unmatched. The CDR3 covers 14 residues. The V gene's germline CDR1 is SGHRS and CDR2 YFSETQ.

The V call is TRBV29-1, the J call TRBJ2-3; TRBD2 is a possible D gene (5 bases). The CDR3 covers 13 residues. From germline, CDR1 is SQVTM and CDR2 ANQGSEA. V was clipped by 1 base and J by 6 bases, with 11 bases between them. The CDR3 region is CSVEGPSRDTQYF. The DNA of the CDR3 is TGCAGCGTTGAAGGGCCTAGCCGGGATACGCAGTATTTT.

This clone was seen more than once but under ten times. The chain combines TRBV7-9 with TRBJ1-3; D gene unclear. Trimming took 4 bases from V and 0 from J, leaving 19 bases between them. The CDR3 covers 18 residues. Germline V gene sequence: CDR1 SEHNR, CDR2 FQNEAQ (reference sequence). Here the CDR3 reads CASSSRTATSISGNTIYF. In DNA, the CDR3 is TGTGCCAGCAGCTCTAGGACCGCCACATCGATCTCTGGAAACACCATATATTTT.

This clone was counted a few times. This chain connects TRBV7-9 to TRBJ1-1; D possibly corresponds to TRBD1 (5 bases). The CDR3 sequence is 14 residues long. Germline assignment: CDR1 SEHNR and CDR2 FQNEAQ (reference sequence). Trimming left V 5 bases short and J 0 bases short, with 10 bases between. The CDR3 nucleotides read TGTGCCAGCAGCGTTTCAGGGATGAACACTGAAGCTTTCTTT. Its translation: CASSVSGMNTEAFF.

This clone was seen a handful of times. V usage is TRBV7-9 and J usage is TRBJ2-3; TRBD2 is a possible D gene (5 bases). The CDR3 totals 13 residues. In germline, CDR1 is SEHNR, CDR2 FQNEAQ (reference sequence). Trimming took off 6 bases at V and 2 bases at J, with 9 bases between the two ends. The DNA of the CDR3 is TGTGCCAGCAGAACACTAGTCACAGATACGCAGTATTTT. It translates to CASRTLVTDTQYF.

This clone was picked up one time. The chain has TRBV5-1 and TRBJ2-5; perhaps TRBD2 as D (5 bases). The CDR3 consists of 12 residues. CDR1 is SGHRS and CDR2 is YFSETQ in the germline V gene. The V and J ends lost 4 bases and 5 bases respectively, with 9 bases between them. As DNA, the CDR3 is TGCGCCAGCAGCAGTCGAGGGGAGACCCAGTACTTC. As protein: CASSSRGETQYF.

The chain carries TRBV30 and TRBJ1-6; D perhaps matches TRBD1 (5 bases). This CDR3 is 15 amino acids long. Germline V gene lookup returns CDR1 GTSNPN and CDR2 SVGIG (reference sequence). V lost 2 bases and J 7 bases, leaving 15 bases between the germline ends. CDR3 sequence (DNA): TGTGCCTGGAGTATCGGGGCAGGGTTGAATTCACCCCTCCACTTT. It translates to CAWSIGAGLNSPLHF. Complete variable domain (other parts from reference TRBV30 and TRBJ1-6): SQTIHQWPATLVQPVGSPLSLECTVEGTSNPNLYWYRQAAGRGLQLLFYSVGIGQISSEVPQNLSASRPQDRQFILSSKKLLLSDSGFYLCAWSIGAGLNSPLHFGNGTRLTVT.

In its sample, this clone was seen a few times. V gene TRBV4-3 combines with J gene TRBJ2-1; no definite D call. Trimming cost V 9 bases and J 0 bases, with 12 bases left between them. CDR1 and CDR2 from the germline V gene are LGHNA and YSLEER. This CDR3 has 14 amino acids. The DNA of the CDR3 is TGCGCCAGATCTTTAACGTCCTCCTACAATGAGCAGTTCTTC. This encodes CARSLTSSYNEQFF.

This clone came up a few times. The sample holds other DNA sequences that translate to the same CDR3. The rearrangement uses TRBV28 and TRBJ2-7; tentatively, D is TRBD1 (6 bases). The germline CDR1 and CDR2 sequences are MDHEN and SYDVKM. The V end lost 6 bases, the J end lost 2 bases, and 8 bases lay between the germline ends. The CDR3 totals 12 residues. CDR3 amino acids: CASSRTAYEQYF. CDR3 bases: TGTGCCAGCAGCAGGACAGCCTACGAGCAGTACTTC.

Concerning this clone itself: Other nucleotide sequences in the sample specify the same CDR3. CDR3 loop: CASSIQGAYEQYF. The CDR3 coding sequence is TGTGCCAGTAGTATTCAGGGGGCCTACGAGCAGTACTTC. V gene TRBV19 combines with J gene TRBJ2-7; 7 bases agree with TRBD1. The CDR3 consists of 13 residues. The V gene's germline CDR1 is LNHDA and CDR2 SQIVND (reference sequence). The V gene end was trimmed by 3 bases and the J gene end by 2 bases; junction bases not matched to a gene: 1.

CDR3 in amino acids: CASSRPTGTSEGYEQFF. As DNA, the CDR3 is TGTGCCAGTAGCCGGCCCACCGGGACTAGCGAGGGATATGAGCAGTTCTTC. V and J are TRBV19 and TRBJ2-1, with 10 bases identical to TRBD2. In germline, CDR1 is LNHDA, CDR2 SQIVND (reference sequence). The ends lost 6 bases at V and 8 bases at J; junction bases unmatched: 16. The CDR3 has 17 residues.

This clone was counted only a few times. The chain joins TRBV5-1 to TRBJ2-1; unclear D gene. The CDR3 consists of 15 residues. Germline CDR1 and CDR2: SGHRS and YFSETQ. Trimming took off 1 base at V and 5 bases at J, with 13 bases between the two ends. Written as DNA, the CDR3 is TGCGCCAGCAGCTTGCGGTCAGGATTTAACAATGAGCAGTTCTTC. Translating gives CASSLRSGFNNEQFF.

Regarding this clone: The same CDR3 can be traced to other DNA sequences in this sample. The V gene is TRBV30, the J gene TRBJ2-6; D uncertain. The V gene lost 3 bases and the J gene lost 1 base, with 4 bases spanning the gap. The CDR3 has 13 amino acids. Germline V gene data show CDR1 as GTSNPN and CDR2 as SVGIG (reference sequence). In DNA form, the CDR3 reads TGTGCCTGGAGGGGGTCTGGGGCCAACGTCCTGACTTTC. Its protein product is CAWRGSGANVLTF.

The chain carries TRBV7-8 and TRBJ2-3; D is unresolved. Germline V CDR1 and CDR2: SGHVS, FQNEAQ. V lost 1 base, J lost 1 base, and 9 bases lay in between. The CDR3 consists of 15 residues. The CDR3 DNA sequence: TGTGCCAGCAGCTTAGAGCAAACCCGCACAGATACGCAGTATTTT. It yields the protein CASSLEQTRTDTQYF. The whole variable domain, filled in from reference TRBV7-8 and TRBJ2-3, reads GAGVSQSPRYKVAKRGQDVALRCDPISGHVSLFWYQQALGQGPEFLTYFQNEAQLDKSGLPSDRFFAERPEGSVSTLKIQRTQQEDSAVYLCASSLEQTRTDTQYFGPGTRLTVL.

The CDR3 region has the DNA TGTGCCATCGGGCAGGGCGATTCACCCCTCCACTTT. It encodes CAIGQGDSPLHF. The rearrangement links TRBV10-3 to TRBJ1-6; perhaps TRBD1 as D (5 bases). V shed 8 bases and J shed 8 bases, with 10 bases lying between them. Germline V gene sequence: CDR1 ENHRY, CDR2 SYGVKD. This CDR3 contains 12 residues.

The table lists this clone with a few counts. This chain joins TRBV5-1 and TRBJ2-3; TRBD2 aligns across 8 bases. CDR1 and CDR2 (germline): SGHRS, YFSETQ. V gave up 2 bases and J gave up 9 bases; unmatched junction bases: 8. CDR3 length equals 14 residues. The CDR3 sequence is CASSFGGTSGTQYF. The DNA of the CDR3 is TGCGCCAGCAGCTTTGGGGGGACTAGTGGCACGCAGTATTTT.

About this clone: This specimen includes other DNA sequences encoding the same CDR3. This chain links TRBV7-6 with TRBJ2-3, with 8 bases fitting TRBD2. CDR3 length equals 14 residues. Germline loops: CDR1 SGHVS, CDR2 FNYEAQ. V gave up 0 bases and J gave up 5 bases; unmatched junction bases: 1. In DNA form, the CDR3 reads TGTGCCAGCAGCTTAGCCAGCGGGGGAGATACGCAGTATTTT. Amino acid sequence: CASSLASGGDTQYF.

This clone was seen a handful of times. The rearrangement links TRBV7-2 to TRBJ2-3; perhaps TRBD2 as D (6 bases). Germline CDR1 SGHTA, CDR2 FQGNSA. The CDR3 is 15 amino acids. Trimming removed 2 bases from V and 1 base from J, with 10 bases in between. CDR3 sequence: CASSLNGGGTDTQYF. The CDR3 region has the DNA TGTGCCAGCAGCTTAAACGGGGGAGGCACAGATACGCAGTATTTT.

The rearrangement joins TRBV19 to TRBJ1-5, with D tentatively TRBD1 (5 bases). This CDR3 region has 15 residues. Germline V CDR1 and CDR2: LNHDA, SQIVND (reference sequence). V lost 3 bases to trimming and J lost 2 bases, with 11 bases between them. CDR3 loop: CASSIRAGGNQPQHF. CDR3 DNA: TGTGCCAGTAGTATCAGGGCGGGCGGCAATCAGCCCCAGCATTTT.

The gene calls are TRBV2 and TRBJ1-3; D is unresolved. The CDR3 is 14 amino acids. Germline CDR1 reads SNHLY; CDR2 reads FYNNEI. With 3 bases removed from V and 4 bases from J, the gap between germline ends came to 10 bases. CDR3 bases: TGTGCCAGCAGTGAGGCTAGAAACGGAAACACCATATATTTT. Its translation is CASSEARNGNTIYF. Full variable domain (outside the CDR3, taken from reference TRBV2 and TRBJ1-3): EPEVTQTPSHQVTQMGQEVILRCVPISNHLYFYWYRQILGQKVEFLVSFYNNEISEKSEIFDDQFSVERPDGSNFTLKIRSTKLEDSAMYFCASSEARNGNTIYFGEGSWLTVV.